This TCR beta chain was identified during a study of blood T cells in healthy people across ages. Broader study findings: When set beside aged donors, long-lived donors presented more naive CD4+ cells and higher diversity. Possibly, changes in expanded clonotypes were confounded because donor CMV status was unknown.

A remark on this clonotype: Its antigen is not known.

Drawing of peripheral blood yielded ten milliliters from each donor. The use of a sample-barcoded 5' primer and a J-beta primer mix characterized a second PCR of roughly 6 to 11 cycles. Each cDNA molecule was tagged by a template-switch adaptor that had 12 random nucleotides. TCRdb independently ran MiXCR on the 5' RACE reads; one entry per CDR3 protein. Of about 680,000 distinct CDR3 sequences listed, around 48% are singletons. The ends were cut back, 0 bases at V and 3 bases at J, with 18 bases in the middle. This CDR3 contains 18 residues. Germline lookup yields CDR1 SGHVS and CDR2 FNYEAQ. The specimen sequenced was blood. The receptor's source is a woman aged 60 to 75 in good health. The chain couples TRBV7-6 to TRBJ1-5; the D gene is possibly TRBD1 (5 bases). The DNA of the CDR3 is TGTGCCAGCAGCTTAGCGTCCGGGGGTCGGTCTAACAATCAGCCCCAGCATTTT. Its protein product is CASSLASGGRSNNQPQHF.